Shown below are 26 T cell receptor beta chains from a single sample sequenced in a study of spatial heterogeneity in lung cancer. As to time point: sample taken at primary tumor resection. Frozen PBMC, nontumor lung or tumor provided whole RNA, which was sequenced unsorted. TCRdb reanalysed the 5' RACE reads using MiXCR and keeps one entry per CDR3 protein. The sample has around 40,000 distinct CDR3 sequences; under 7% are singletons. The sample in question was PBMCs, obtained at surgery. These receptors originate from a male donor with early-stage non-small cell lung cancer.

This clonotype was recorded at least ten times. This rearrangement joins TRBV2 to TRBJ2-2; 11 bases are shared with TRBD2. J lost 7 bases, V lost 4 bases, and 5 bases had no gene match. The germline V gene has CDR1 SNHLY and CDR2 FYNNEI. This CDR3 has 15 residues. CDR3: CASSALAGVIGELFF. Here the CDR3 DNA reads TGTGCCAGCAGTGCACTAGCGGGGGTCATCGGGGAGCTGTTTTTT.

As for this clonotype: This may come from a read error, since a much larger clone is one base off. The chain uses TRBV12-3 or TRBV12-4 and TRBJ1-5; 10 bases map to TRBD1. The CDR3 sequence is 15 residues long. The CDR3 region has the DNA TGTTCCAGCAGCGAAAGGACAGGGGGAAGACAGCCCCAGCATTTT. Its protein is CSSSERTGGRQPQHF.

In its sample, this clonotype was seen a few times. The rearrangement joins TRBV28 to TRBJ1-2; maybe TRBD1 (5 bases). The CDR3 spans 11 residues. The germline V and J ends were trimmed by 11 bases and 3 bases, with 10 bases remaining between them. Per the germline V gene, CDR1 is MDHEN and CDR2 is SYDVKM. The CDR3 sequence: CAGGRDYGYTF. The CDR3 nucleotides are TGTGCCGGGGGAAGAGACTATGGCTACACCTTC.

This clonotype was seen ten or more times. The genes are TRBV6-2 or TRBV6-3 and TRBJ1-2; D not certain. The V gene's germline CDR1 is MNHEY and CDR2 SVGEGT. The CDR3 covers 18 residues. The V gene lost 4 bases and the J gene lost 4 bases, with 25 bases spanning the gap. In nucleotides, the CDR3 is TGTGCCAGCAGTTCAAGACATGCGGAAAGGTATAGAGGCTATGGCTACACCTTC. Its translation: CASSSRHAERYRGYGYTF.

This clonotype has just a few counts. This chain connects TRBV10-3 to TRBJ1-6, with D hard to call. The V end was cut by 3 bases, the J end by 8 bases, with 14 bases between. The germline gives CDR1 ENHRY, CDR2 SYGVKD. CDR3 length: 15 amino acids. CDR3 region: CAISDSGRRDSPLHF. CDR3 coding DNA: TGTGCCATCAGTGATTCGGGTCGTAGGGATTCACCCCTCCACTTT.

This clonotype occurred many times. In DNA, the CDR3 is TGCAGTGCTAGAGACAGGGGCGCCTATGGCTACACCTTC. This codes for CSARDRGAYGYTF. This chain joins TRBV20-1 and TRBJ1-2, with a weak D call TRBD1 (6 bases). V lost 0 bases and J lost 4, with 9 bases in between. Germline V gene lookup returns CDR1 DFQATT and CDR2 SNEGSKA (reference sequence). The CDR3 loop spans 13 amino acids.

The genes are TRBV18 and TRBJ1-2, with D tentatively TRBD1 (6 bases). V lost 5 bases and J 0 bases, leaving 13 bases between the germline ends. The germline gives CDR1 KGHSH, CDR2 LQKENI. The CDR3 loop spans 15 amino acids. The CDR3 nucleotides read TGTGCCAGCTCAAGGGACATATCCCCTAACTATGGCTACACCTTC. Amino acids: CASSRDISPNYGYTF. Together with reference TRBV18 and TRBJ1-2, the CDR3 gives the full variable domain: NAGVMQNPRHLVRRRGQEARLRCSPMKGHSHVYWYRQLPEEGLKFMVYLQKENIIDESGMPKERFSAEFPKEGPSILRIQQVVRGDSAAYFCASSRDISPNYGYTFGSGTRLTVV.

V usage is TRBV28 and J usage is TRBJ2-1, with D possibly being TRBD2 (5 bases). V shed 2 bases and J shed 9 bases, with 8 bases lying between them. The CDR3 runs to 12 residues. CDR1 and CDR2 (germline): MDHEN, SYDVKM. CDR3 residues: CASSLTSREQFF. The CDR3 coding sequence is TGTGCCAGCAGTTTAACTAGTCGTGAGCAGTTCTTC.

The genes are TRBV5-1 and TRBJ1-2, with 7 bases fitting TRBD1. Losses at the gene ends were 0 bases for V and 4 bases for J; bases not matched to a gene: 6. There are 15 residues in the CDR3. The V gene's germline CDR1 is SGHRS and CDR2 YFSETQ. The CDR3 nucleotides are TGCGCCAGCAGCTTGGAGACAGGGTTTCTCTATGGCTACACCTTC. Protein sequence: CASSLETGFLYGYTF.

This clonotype was seen at least ten times. The chain carries TRBV27 and TRBJ1-1; D unresolved. The CDR3 spans 13 residues. Per the germline V gene, CDR1 is MNHEY and CDR2 is SMNVEV (reference sequence). Trimming removed 3 bases at V and 5 bases at J, with 10 bases between. CDR3 bases: TGTGCCAGCAGTTTCATCAGCGGTACTGAAGCTTTCTTT. It translates to CASSFISGTEAFF.

Ten or more counts support this clonotype. The chain carries TRBV7-9 and TRBJ1-1, with D uncertain. This CDR3 comprises 15 residues. Trimming removed 6 bases from V and 3 bases from J, with 17 bases in between. Germline V lookup: CDR1 SEHNR, CDR2 FQNEAQ (reference sequence). The CDR3 nucleotides read TGTGCCAGCAGGGAAGGGTTCTCGAAGGACACTGAAGCTTTCTTT. Translating it yields CASREGFSKDTEAFF.

This clonotype appeared once. A much larger clone lies one base from this, so it may be a read error. The V gene is TRBV27, the J gene TRBJ2-5; D gene uncertain. This CDR3 is built from 14 residues. Germline-derived CDR1 and CDR2 are MNHEY and SMNVEV (reference sequence). The V and J ends lost 3 bases and 4 bases respectively, with 12 bases between them. The CDR3 is CASSFGAFRETQYF. The CDR3 DNA follows: TGTGCCAGCAGTTTTGGAGCATTCCGAGAGACCCAGTACTTC.

In its sample, this clonotype was seen many times. The chain carries TRBV4-3 and TRBJ2-6, with D hard to call. The CDR3 consists of 16 residues. Germline CDR1 LGHNA, CDR2 YSLEER. The V end was cut by 4 bases, the J end by 0 bases, with 10 bases between. The CDR3 reads CASSPRQSSGANVLTF. DNA of the CDR3: TGCGCCAGCAGCCCGAGACAAAGCTCTGGGGCCAACGTCCTGACTTTC.

The chain links TRBV19 to TRBJ2-4, with a weak D call TRBD1 (5 bases). V was pared by 6 bases and J by 0 bases, with 15 bases between. Germline CDR1 LNHDA, CDR2 SQIVND (reference sequence). The CDR3 totals 16 residues. CDR3 DNA sequence: TGTGCCAGTAGCACCGGTAGGGGCCTAGCCAAAAACATTCAGTACTTC. Translating it yields CASSTGRGLAKNIQYF.

The chain joins TRBV7-2 to TRBJ1-5, with D perhaps TRBD1 (5 bases). The ends were cut back, 5 bases at V and 7 bases at J, with 27 bases in the middle. The germline V gene encodes CDR1 SGHTA and CDR2 FQGNSA. The CDR3 extends over 18 amino acids. The CDR3 sequence is CASSAEGVGPPCRQPQHF. In DNA, the CDR3 is TGTGCCAGCAGCGCAGAAGGGGTAGGTCCCCCGTGTAGGCAGCCCCAGCATTTT.

The table lists this clonotype with many counts. The chain carries TRBV18 and TRBJ1-6; maybe TRBD1 (5 bases). Germline V gene sequence: CDR1 KGHSH, CDR2 LQKENI. The CDR3 has 13 amino acids. Trimming removed 4 bases from V and 5 bases from J, with 6 bases in between. Here the CDR3 reads CASSRDDNSPLHF. The CDR3, as DNA: TGTGCCAGCTCACGGGACGATAATTCACCCCTCCACTTT.

This clonotype was recorded many times. The chain couples TRBV20-1 to TRBJ2-5; 7 bases line up with TRBD1. The germline gives CDR1 DFQATT, CDR2 SNEGSKA (reference sequence). The CDR3 covers 15 residues. This chain's CDR3 is CSGVLQGPRQETQYF. Here the CDR3 DNA reads TGCAGCGGAGTCTTACAGGGGCCGCGTCAAGAGACCCAGTACTTC.

This clonotype appeared a few times. The chain joins TRBV2 to TRBJ1-5, with 7 bases that match TRBD1. Germline V gene data show CDR1 as SNHLY and CDR2 as FYNNEI. This CDR3 has 13 amino acids. Unmatched junction bases numbered 4, after V lost 5 bases and J lost 6 bases. The CDR3: CASSTTGVQPQHF. The CDR3 DNA is TGTGCCAGCAGTACCACAGGGGTTCAGCCCCAGCATTTT.

This clonotype was observed at least ten times. The chain has TRBV2 and TRBJ2-3; the D gene is possibly TRBD1 (6 bases). The CDR3 is made up of 13 amino acids. From germline, CDR1 is SNHLY and CDR2 FYNNEI. The V gene lost 4 bases and the J gene lost 8 bases, with 13 bases spanning the gap. In DNA form, the CDR3 reads TGTGCCAGCAGTGGGCCACAGGGAGCTACGCAGTATTTT. This encodes CASSGPQGATQYF.

This rearrangement joins TRBV6-2 or TRBV6-3 to TRBJ2-1, with D hard to call. V lost 8 bases, J lost 6 bases, and 8 bases lay in between. Germline V gene sequence: CDR1 MNHEY, CDR2 SVGEGT. There are 11 residues in the CDR3. The CDR3: CASLGFNEQFF. CDR3 nucleotide sequence: TGTGCCAGCTTGGGATTCAATGAGCAGTTCTTC.

Only a few counts were recorded for this clonotype. V gene TRBV6-2 or TRBV6-3 combines with J gene TRBJ2-3; 10 bases are shared with TRBD2. V shed 5 bases, J shed 3 bases, and the junction held 2 bases outside the gene matches. Germline CDR1 is MNHEY and CDR2 is SVGEGT. CDR3 length equals 14 residues. The CDR3 DNA is TGTGCCAGCAGTGGGACTAGCGCAACAGATACGCAGTATTTT. It translates to CASSGTSATDTQYF.

This clonotype was recorded many times. The chain recombines TRBV3-1 with TRBJ2-7, with TRBD1 matching 7 bases. This CDR3 comprises 15 residues. V shed 6 bases and J 3 bases; nucleotides not matched to a gene: 11. Germline V gene lookup returns CDR1 LGHDT and CDR2 YNNKEL (reference sequence). CDR3 DNA sequence: TGTGCCAGCAGTCCTGGACAGGTCAAGAACTACGAGCAGTACTTC. Amino acid sequence: CASSPGQVKNYEQYF.

This clonotype came up many times. The chain joins TRBV29-1 to TRBJ2-5; TRBD1 might be the D (6 bases). There are 15 residues in the CDR3. Trimming removed 2 bases from V and 4 bases from J, with 17 bases in between. Germline V lookup: CDR1 SQVTM, CDR2 ANQGSEA. The CDR3 sequence is CSVENGQGRGETQYF. DNA of the CDR3: TGCAGCGTTGAAAATGGGCAGGGCAGGGGAGAGACCCAGTACTTC.

This clonotype was found many times. The rearrangement joins TRBV7-9 to TRBJ1-4; D is uncertain. V lost 3 bases and J lost 8, with 16 bases in between. Looked up from germline, CDR1 is SEHNR and CDR2 is FQNEAQ (reference sequence). The CDR3 has 15 amino acids. The CDR3 reads CASSFGRALGEKLFF. The CDR3 coding sequence is TGTGCCAGCAGCTTTGGGAGGGCCCTAGGGGAAAAACTGTTTTTT.

The table lists this clonotype with many counts. This chain connects TRBV19 to TRBJ1-1; D gene ambiguous. The CDR3 extends over 13 amino acids. Between the trimmed V and J ends, which lost 6 bases and 1 base, there was a span of 9 bases. Per the germline V gene, CDR1 is LNHDA and CDR2 is SQIVND (reference sequence). The CDR3 loop reads CASSNNWNTEAFF. The CDR3 nucleotides are TGTGCCAGTAGCAATAACTGGAACACTGAAGCTTTCTTT.

This clonotype has at least ten counts. V usage is TRBV12-5 and J usage is TRBJ1-3; 7 bases agree with TRBD1. The CDR3 has 14 residues. The ends lost 6 bases at V and 4 bases at J; junction bases unmatched: 6. Germline V CDR1 and CDR2: LGHNT, FRNRAP. Here the CDR3 reads CASGSTGAGNTIYF. In nucleotides, the CDR3 is TGTGCTAGTGGCTCAACAGGGGCCGGAAACACCATATATTTT.